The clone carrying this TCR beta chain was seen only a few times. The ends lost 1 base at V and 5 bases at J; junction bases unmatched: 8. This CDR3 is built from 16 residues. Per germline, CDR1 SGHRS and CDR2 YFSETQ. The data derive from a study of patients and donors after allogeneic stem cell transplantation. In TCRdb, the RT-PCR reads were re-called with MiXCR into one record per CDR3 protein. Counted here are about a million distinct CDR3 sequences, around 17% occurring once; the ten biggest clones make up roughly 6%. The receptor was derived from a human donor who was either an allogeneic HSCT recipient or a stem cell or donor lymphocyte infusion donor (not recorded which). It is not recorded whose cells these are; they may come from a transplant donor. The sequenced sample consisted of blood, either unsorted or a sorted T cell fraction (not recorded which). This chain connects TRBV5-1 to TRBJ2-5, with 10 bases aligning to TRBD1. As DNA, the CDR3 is TGCGCCAGCAGCTTGTCCGGGACAGGGGTCAGGGAGACCCAGTACTTC. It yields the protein CASSLSGTGVRETQYF.